This passage covers 20 T cell receptor beta chains from one sample sequenced in a study of T cell responses to AZD1222 COVID-19 vaccine. Assay: immunoSEQ multiplex PCR; the TCRdb copy retains only in-frame clones and omits some. The sample holds 110,000 or so clones, more than 70% seen once. The input for sequencing was peripheral blood, taken 28 days after the second AZD1222 dose. The receptors stem from an adult who received the AZD1222 COVID-19 vaccine.

This chain connects TRBV29-1 to TRBJ1-1, with D perhaps matching TRBD1 (6 bases). The CDR3 runs to 13 residues. The germline V gene has CDR1 SQVTM and CDR2 ANQGSEA. The V end lost 0 bases, the J end lost 10 bases, and 15 bases lay between the germline ends. The CDR3 sequence: CSVEDLAGVRAFF. The CDR3 DNA reads as TGCAGCGTTGAAGATCTCGCAGGGGTTCGAGCTTTCTTT.

V usage is TRBV2 and J usage is TRBJ1-2, with D tentatively TRBD1 (6 bases). CDR3 length: 12 residues. V gave up 7 bases and J gave up 5 bases, with 11 bases separating them. The germline gives CDR1 SNHLY, CDR2 FYNNEI. This CDR3 reads CASTERGYGYTF. As DNA, the CDR3 is TGTGCCAGCACCGAAAGGGGGTATGGCTACACCTTC.

This chain uses TRBV5-6 with TRBJ1-4; 8 nucleotides line up with TRBD1. The CDR3 is made up of 16 amino acids. V lost 0 bases and J lost 5; bases outside the gene matches: 6. Germline V gene lookup returns CDR1 SGHDT and CDR2 YYEEEE. The CDR3 here is CASSLAMDRVNEKLFF. Written as DNA, the CDR3 is TGTGCCAGCAGCTTGGCCATGGACAGGGTCAATGAAAAACTGTTTTTT.

This chain uses TRBV27 with TRBJ2-3, with TRBD2 matching over 11 bases. Trimming cost V 6 bases and J 2 bases; bases outside gene matches: 7. This CDR3 comprises 16 residues. The germline CDR1 and CDR2 sequences are MNHEY and SMNVEV (reference sequence). Here the CDR3 DNA reads TGTGCCAGCAGACTGGGACTAGCGGCGACCACAGATACGCAGTATTTT. Translated, it gives CASRLGLAATTDTQYF.

The chain links TRBV9 to TRBJ1-3; TRBD1 is a possible D gene (5 bases). The CDR3 runs to 15 residues. Trimming took off 1 base at V and 2 bases at J, with 10 bases between the two ends. Germline CDR1 is SGDLS and CDR2 is YYNGEE. CDR3 sequence: CASSVNQGTGNTIYF. Written as DNA, the CDR3 is TGTGCCAGCAGCGTAAACCAGGGTACTGGAAACACCATATATTTT.

The genes are TRBV27 and TRBJ1-6; D ambiguous. Germline V gene sequence: CDR1 MNHEY, CDR2 SMNVEV (reference sequence). CDR3 length equals 13 residues. Trimming pared 3 bases from V and 13 bases from J, leaving 13 bases between. CDR3 sequence (DNA): TGTGCCAGCAGTTTCGCCGCAAGAGGCCCCCTCCACTTT. Amino acid sequence: CASSFAARGPLHF.

The chain has TRBV7-2 and TRBJ1-1; no reliable D call. Germline CDR1 and CDR2: SGHTA and FQGNSA. Trimming removed 1 base from V and 0 bases from J, with 6 bases in between. The CDR3 sequence is 14 residues long. The CDR3 DNA is TGTGCCAGCAGCTTAGGTCCTATGAACACTGAAGCTTTCTTT. It encodes CASSLGPMNTEAFF.

The chain is built from TRBV11-2 and TRBJ1-1, with no clear D. The CDR3 runs to 13 residues. Trimming took 6 bases from V and 2 from J, leaving 10 bases between them. Germline CDR1 SGHAT, CDR2 FQNNGV. The CDR3 spells CASSLIANTEAFF. The CDR3 DNA reads as TGTGCCAGCAGTCTGATTGCCAACACTGAAGCTTTCTTT.

The V and J genes are TRBV27 and TRBJ1-1; D is possibly TRBD1 (5 bases). This CDR3 has 10 residues. CDR1 is MNHEY, CDR2 SMNVEV, per germline (reference sequence). The V end was cut by 8 bases, the J end by 8 bases, with 9 bases between. The CDR3, as DNA: TGTGCCAGCGAACCAGGGGAAGCTTTCTTT. Translated: CASEPGEAFF.

This clone appeared a single time. The chain couples TRBV29-1 to TRBJ2-7; D may be TRBD1 (6 bases). V lost 5 bases, J lost 0 bases, and 14 bases lay in between. This CDR3 spans 14 amino acids. CDR1 is SQVTM, CDR2 ANQGSEA, per germline. The CDR3 sequence: CSVLGTRSSYEQYF. The DNA for the CDR3 is TGCAGCGTTTTAGGGACAAGGAGCTCCTACGAGCAGTACTTC.

The chain employs TRBV2 and TRBJ2-7; 8 bases fit TRBD2. The J segment lost 2 bases and the V segment lost 4 bases, leaving 4 bases of the junction unmatched. Germline V lookup: CDR1 SNHLY, CDR2 FYNNEI. There are 14 residues in the CDR3. CDR3 coding DNA: TGTGCCAGCAGTGGCGGCGGGAGGACCTACGAGCAGTACTTC. The encoded protein is CASSGGGRTYEQYF.

CDR3: CASSRGQGGYEQYF. The CDR3 DNA reads TGTGCCAGCAGCCGCGGACAGGGTGGTTACGAGCAGTACTTC. The chain carries TRBV6-5 and TRBJ2-7; 8 nucleotides line up with TRBD1. This CDR3 is 14 amino acids long. V lost 6 bases, J lost 4 bases, and 8 bases stayed unmatched. The germline V gene encodes CDR1 MNHEY and CDR2 SVGAGI.

J is TRBJ2-1 and V is TRBV19; no clear D gene. The CDR3 totals 13 residues. CDR1 is LNHDA and CDR2 is SQIVND in the germline V gene (reference sequence). Trimming took off 4 bases at V and 5 bases at J, with 9 bases between the two ends. The CDR3 loop reads CASSTGRDNEQFF. The CDR3 nucleotides read TGTGCCAGTAGTACCGGACGAGACAATGAGCAGTTCTTC.

This clone was counted once. DNA for the CDR3: TGTGCCATCAGGGGACAGATGGATTATGGCTACACCTTC. Protein sequence: CAIRGQMDYGYTF. The V call is TRBV10-3, the J call TRBJ1-2, with 7 bases aligning to TRBD1. From germline, CDR1 is ENHRY and CDR2 SYGVKD. J was trimmed by 5 bases and V by 6 bases; bases with no gene match: 6. This CDR3 region has 13 residues.

This chain links TRBV6-2 or TRBV6-3 with TRBJ1-6, with a possible D match to TRBD1 (5 bases). The germline CDR1 and CDR2 sequences are MNHEY and SVGEGT. The length of the CDR3 is 15 residues. Between the trimmed V and J ends, which lost 3 bases and 7 bases, there was a span of 13 bases. The CDR3 nucleotides read TGTGCCAGCAGTTATGTTCAGGGTGGAAATTCACCCCTCCACTTT. It translates to CASSYVQGGNSPLHF.

This chain uses TRBV10-3 with TRBJ1-5, with TRBD1 as a possible D gene (6 bases). This CDR3 has 15 residues. Germline V gene lookup returns CDR1 ENHRY and CDR2 SYGVKD. The ends were cut back, 1 base at V and 7 bases at J, with 14 bases in the middle. The CDR3 region is CAISELQGGRQPQHF. CDR3 sequence (DNA): TGTGCCATCAGTGAGTTACAGGGAGGGCGGCAGCCCCAGCATTTT.

The V call is TRBV19, the J call TRBJ1-2, with 8 positions matching TRBD1. The length of the CDR3 is 15 residues. V was clipped by 4 bases and J by 0 bases; unmatched bases: 4. Germline CDR1 and CDR2: LNHDA and SQIVND (reference sequence). DNA for the CDR3: TGTGCCAGTAGTAAAGGACAGGGTGCTAACTATGGCTACACCTTC. Its translation: CASSKGQGANYGYTF.

The CDR3 sequence is CASTSLVGGGTEAFF. The CDR3 DNA is TGTGCCAGTACTTCGTTGGTTGGGGGCGGGACTGAAGCTTTCTTT. V usage is TRBV19 and J usage is TRBJ1-1; D may be TRBD1 (6 bases). Trimming took off 7 bases at V and 5 bases at J, with 20 bases between the two ends. Germline CDR1 LNHDA, CDR2 SQIVND (reference sequence). The CDR3 consists of 15 residues.

CDR3 sequence (DNA): TGTGCCAGCCGAAAAGGGACAGGAAATGAAAAACTGTTTTTT. Residues: CASRKGTGNEKLFF. This chain joins TRBV25-1 and TRBJ1-4; 8 nucleotides match TRBD1. Per the germline V gene, CDR1 is MGHDK and CDR2 is SYGVNS. CDR3 length: 14 residues. The J segment lost 5 bases and the V segment lost 8 bases, leaving 7 bases of the junction unmatched. The whole variable domain, remainder taken from reference TRBV25-1 and TRBJ1-4, is EADIYQTPRYLVIGTGKKITLECSQTMGHDKMYWYQQDPGMELHLIHYSYGVNSTEKGDLSSESTVSRIRTEHFPLTLESARPSHTSQYLCASRKGTGNEKLFFGSGTQLSVL.

The chain recombines TRBV7-2 with TRBJ2-1; D tentatively reads TRBD1 or TRBD2 (5 bases each). The CDR3 consists of 15 residues. V lost 6 bases and J 12 bases, leaving 24 bases between the germline ends. Looked up from germline, CDR1 is SGHTA and CDR2 is FQGNSA. This CDR3 reads CASSREGQPHWGQFF. CDR3 DNA: TGTGCCAGCAGTCGCGAGGGGCAGCCCCACTGGGGGCAGTTCTTC.